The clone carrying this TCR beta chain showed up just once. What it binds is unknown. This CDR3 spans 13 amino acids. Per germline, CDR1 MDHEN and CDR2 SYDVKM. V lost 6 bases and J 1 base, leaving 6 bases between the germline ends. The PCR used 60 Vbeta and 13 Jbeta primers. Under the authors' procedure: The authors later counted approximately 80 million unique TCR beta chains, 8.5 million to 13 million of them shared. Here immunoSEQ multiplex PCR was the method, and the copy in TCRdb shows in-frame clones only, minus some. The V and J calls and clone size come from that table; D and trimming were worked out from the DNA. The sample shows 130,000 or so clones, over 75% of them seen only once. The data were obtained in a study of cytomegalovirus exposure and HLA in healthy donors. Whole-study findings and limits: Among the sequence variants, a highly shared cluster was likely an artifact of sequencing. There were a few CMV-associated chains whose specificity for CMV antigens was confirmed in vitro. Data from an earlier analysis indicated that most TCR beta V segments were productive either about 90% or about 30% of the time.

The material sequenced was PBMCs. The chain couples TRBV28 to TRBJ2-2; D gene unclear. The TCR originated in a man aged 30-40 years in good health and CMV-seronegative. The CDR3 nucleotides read TGTGCCAGCAGATCAGGGAACACCGGGGAGCTGTTTTTT. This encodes CASRSGNTGELFF.